This TCR beta chain is drawn from a study of T-cell memory formation after mild COVID-19. Study-level findings and limits: Clones contracting over day 15 to 85 were CD4/CD8 balanced, with later expanders leaning CD4+.

TCRdb re-called the 5' RACE reads with MiXCR, one entry per CDR3 protein. The sample has about 340,000 distinct CDR3 sequences, approximately 12% seen once. V dropped 3 bases and J dropped 9 bases, with 9 bases sitting between them. This CDR3 is 12 amino acids long. In germline, CDR1 is LGHDT, CDR2 YNNKEL (reference sequence). This clonotype was counted a few times. What it binds is not known. The specimen was PBMCs or a T cell subset sorted from them (not recorded which). This clonotype was sampled from a man aged 18-30 years who had mild COVID-19 (a few samples of this study predate the infection). Cell type and time point are not known. The chain links TRBV3-1 to TRBJ2-1, with D unclear. DNA of the CDR3: TGTGCCAGCAGCCAGGCCGTTGGTGAGCAGTTCTTC. Translating it yields CASSQAVGEQFF.